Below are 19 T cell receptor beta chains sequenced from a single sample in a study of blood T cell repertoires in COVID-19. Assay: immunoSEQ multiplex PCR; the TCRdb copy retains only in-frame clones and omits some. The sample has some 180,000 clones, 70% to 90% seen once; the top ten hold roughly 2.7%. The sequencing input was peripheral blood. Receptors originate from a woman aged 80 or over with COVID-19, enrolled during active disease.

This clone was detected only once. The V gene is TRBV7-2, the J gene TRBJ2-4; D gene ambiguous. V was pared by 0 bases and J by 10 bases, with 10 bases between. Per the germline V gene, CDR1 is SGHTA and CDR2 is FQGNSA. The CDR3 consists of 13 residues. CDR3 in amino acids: CASSLAGSRIQYF. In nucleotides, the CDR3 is TGTGCCAGCAGCTTAGCGGGCAGCAGGATTCAGTACTTC.

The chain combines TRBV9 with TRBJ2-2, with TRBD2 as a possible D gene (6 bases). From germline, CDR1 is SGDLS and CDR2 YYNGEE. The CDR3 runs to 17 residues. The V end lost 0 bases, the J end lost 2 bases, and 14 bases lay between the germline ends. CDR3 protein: CASSVAGGATNTGELFF. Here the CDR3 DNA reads TGTGCCAGCAGCGTAGCGGGCGGGGCCACCAACACCGGGGAGCTGTTTTTT.

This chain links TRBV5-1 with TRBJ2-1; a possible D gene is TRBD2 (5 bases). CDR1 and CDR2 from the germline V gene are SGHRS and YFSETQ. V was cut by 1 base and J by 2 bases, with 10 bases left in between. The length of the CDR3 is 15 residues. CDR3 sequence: CASSLSGFTYNEQFF. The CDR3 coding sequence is TGCGCCAGCAGCTTGTCGGGATTCACCTACAATGAGCAGTTCTTC. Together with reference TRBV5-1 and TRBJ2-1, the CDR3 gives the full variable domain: KAGVTQTPRYLIKTRGQQVTLSCSPISGHRSVSWYQQTPGQGLQFLFEYFSETQRNKGNFPGRFSGRQFSNSRSEMNVSTLELGDSALYLCASSLSGFTYNEQFFGPGTRLTVL.

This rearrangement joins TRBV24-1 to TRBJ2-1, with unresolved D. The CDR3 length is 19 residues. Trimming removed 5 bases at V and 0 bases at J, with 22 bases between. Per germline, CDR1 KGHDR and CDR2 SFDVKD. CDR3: CATSAHGQIYFPSYNEQFF. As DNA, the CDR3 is TGTGCCACCAGTGCCCATGGGCAGATCTATTTCCCCTCCTACAATGAGCAGTTCTTC.

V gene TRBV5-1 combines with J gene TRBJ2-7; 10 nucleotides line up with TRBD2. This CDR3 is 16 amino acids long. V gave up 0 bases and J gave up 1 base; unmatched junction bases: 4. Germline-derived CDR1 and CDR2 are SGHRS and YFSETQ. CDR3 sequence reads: CASSLGVAGGSYEQYF. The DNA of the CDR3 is TGCGCCAGCAGCTTGGGAGTAGCGGGGGGTTCCTACGAGCAGTACTTC.

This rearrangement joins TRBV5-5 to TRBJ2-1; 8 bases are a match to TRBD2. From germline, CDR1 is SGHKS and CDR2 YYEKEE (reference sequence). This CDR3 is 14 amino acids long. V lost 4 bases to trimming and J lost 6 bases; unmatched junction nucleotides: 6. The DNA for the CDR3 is TGTGCCAGCAGCATTTCCGGGACTAGCAATGAGCAGTTCTTC. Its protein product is CASSISGTSNEQFF.

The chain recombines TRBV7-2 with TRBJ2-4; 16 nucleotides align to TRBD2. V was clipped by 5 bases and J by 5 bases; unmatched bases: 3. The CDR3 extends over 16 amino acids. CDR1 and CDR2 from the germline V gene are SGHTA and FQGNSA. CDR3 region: CASSPGLAGGQNIQYF. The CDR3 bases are TGTGCCAGCAGCCCGGGACTAGCGGGGGGGCAAAACATTCAGTACTTC.

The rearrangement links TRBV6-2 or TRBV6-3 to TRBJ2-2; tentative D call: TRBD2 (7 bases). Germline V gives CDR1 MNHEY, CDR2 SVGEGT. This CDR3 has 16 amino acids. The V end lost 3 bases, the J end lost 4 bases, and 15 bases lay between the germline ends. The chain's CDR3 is CASSYLGGGLTGELFF. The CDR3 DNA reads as TGTGCCAGCAGTTATTTGGGGGGGGGCCTCACCGGGGAGCTGTTTTTT.

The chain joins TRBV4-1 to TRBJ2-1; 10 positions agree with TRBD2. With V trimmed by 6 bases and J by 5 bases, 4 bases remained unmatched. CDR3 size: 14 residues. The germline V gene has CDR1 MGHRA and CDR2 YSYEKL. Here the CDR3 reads CASRLAGLNNEQFF. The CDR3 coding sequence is TGCGCCAGCAGACTAGCGGGACTCAACAATGAGCAGTTCTTC.

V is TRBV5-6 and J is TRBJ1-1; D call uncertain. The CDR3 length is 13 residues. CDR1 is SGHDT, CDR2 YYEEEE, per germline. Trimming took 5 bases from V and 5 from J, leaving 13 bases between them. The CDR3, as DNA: TGTGCCAGCAGGAGGGATCGGCGGACTGAAGCTTTCTTT. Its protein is CASRRDRRTEAFF.

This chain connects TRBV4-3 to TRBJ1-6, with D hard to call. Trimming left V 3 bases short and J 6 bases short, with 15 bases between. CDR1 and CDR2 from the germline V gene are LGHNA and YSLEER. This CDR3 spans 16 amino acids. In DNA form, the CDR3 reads TGCGCCAGCAGCCATGGACGGGGAGGTGGTAATTCACCCCTCCACTTT. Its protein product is CASSHGRGGGNSPLHF.

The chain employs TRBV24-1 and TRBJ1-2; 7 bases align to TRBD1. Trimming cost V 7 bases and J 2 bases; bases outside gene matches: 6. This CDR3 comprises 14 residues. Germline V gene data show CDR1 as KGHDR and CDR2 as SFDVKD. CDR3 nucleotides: TGTGCCACCAGCGGGACAGACAGGAACTATGGCTACACCTTC. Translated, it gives CATSGTDRNYGYTF.

CDR3 sequence (DNA): TGTGCCAGCAGTGTAAGGACAGGGACTCAGCCCCAGCATTTT. Encoded protein: CASSVRTGTQPQHF. V is TRBV28 and J is TRBJ1-5, with 8 bases fitting TRBD1. CDR1 and CDR2 (germline): MDHEN, SYDVKM. V trimming: 5 bases; J trimming: 6 bases; junction bases outside the gene matches: 6. This CDR3 comprises 14 residues. Supplemented by reference TRBV28 and TRBJ1-5, the full variable domain reads DVKVTQSSRYLVKRTGEKVFLECVQDMDHENMFWYRQDPGLGLRLIYFSYDVKMKEKGDIPEGYSVSREKKERFSLILESASTNQTSMYLCASSVRTGTQPQHFGDGTRLSIL.

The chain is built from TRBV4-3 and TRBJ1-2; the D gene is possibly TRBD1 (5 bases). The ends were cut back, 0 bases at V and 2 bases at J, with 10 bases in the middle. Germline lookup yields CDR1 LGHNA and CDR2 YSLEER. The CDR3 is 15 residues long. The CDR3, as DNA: TGCGCCAGCAGCCAAGATCTGGCAGGGAACTATGGCTACACCTTC. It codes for CASSQDLAGNYGYTF.

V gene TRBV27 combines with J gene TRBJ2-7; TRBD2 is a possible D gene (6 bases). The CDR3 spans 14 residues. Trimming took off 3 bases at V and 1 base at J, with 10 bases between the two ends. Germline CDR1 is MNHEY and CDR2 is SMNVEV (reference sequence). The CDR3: CASSFGGYSYEQYF. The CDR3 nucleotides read TGTGCCAGCAGTTTTGGGGGGTATTCCTACGAGCAGTACTTC.

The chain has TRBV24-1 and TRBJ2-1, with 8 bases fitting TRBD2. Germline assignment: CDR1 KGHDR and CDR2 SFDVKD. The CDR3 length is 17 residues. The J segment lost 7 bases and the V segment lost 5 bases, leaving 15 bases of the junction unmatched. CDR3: CATSGASGRDLRNEQFF. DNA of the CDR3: TGTGCCACCAGTGGGGCATCCGGGAGGGATCTGAGGAATGAGCAGTTCTTC.

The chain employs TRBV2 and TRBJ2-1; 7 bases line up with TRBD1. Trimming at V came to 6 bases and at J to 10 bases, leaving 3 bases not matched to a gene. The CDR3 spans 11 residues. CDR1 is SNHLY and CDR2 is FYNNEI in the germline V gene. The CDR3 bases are TGTGCCAGCAGACGACAGGGAGAGCAGTTCTTC. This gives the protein CASRRQGEQFF. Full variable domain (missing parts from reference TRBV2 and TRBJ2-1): EPEVTQTPSHQVTQMGQEVILRCVPISNHLYFYWYRQILGQKVEFLVSFYNNEISEKSEIFDDQFSVERPDGSNFTLKIRSTKLEDSAMYFCASRRQGEQFFGPGTRLTVL.

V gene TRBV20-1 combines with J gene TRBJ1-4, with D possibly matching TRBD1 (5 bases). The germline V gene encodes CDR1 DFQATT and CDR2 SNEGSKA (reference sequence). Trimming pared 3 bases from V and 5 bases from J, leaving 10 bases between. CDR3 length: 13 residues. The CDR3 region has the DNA TGCAGTGCTAGTTCCAGGGTAAATGAAAAACTGTTTTTT. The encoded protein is CSASSRVNEKLFF.

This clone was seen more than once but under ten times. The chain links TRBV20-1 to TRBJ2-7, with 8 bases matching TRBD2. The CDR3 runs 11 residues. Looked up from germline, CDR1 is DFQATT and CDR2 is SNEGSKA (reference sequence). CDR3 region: CVAGTIYEQYF. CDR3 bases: TGCGTAGCGGGAACTATCTACGAGCAGTACTTC.